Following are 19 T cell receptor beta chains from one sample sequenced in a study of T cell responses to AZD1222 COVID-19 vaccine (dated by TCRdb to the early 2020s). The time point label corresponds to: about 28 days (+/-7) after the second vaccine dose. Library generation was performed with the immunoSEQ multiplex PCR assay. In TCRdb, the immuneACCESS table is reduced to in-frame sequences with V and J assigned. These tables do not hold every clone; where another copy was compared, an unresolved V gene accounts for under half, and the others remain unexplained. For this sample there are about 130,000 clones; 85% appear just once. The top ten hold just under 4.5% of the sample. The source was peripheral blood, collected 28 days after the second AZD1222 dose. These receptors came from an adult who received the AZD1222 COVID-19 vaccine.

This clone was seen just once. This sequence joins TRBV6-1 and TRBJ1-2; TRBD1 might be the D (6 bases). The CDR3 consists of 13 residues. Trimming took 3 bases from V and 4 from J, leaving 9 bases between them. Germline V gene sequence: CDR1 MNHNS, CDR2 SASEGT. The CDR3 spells CASSEAGVYGYTF. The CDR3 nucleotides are TGTGCCAGCAGTGAGGCAGGGGTCTATGGCTACACCTTC.

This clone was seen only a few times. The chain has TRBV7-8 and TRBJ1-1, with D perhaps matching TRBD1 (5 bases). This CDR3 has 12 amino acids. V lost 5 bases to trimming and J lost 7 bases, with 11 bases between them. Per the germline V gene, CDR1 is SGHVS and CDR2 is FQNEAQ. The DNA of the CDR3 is TGTGCCAGCAGCCCAGGACACTATGAAGCTTTCTTT. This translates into CASSPGHYEAFF.

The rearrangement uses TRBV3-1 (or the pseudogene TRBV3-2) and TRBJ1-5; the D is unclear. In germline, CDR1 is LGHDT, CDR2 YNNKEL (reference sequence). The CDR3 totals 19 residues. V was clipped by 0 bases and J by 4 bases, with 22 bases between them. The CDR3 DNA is TGTGCCAGCAGCCAAGACGCTCGGCGTGGTAGTGTAGCAAATCAGCCCCAGCATTTT. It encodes CASSQDARRGSVANQPQHF.

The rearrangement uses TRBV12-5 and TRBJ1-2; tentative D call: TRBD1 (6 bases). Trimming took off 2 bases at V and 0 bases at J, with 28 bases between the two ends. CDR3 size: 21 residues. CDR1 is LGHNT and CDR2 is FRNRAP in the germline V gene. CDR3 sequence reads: CASGLPTPWGGANPANYGYTF. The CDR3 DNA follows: TGTGCTAGTGGTTTGCCAACCCCTTGGGGGGGGGCGAATCCAGCTAACTATGGCTACACCTTC.

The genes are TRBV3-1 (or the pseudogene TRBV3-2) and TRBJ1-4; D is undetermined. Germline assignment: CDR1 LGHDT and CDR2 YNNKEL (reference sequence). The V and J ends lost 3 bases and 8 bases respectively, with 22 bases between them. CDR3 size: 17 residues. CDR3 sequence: CASSHPRTTPLGEKLFF. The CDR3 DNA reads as TGTGCCAGCAGCCACCCTAGGACTACTCCACTGGGGGAAAAACTGTTTTTT.

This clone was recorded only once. For the CDR3, the DNA is TGTGCCAGTAGTATCGGGCAGAAAAGCTCCTACGAGCAGTACTTC. Protein: CASSIGQKSSYEQYF. The chain uses TRBV19 and TRBJ2-7; D is ambiguous. V was shortened by 3 bases and J by 0 bases, with 12 bases between the two germline ends. The CDR3 has 15 amino acids. Germline V gene data show CDR1 as LNHDA and CDR2 as SQIVND (reference sequence).

The CDR3 region is CASSLPGGGNYNEQFF. The DNA of the CDR3 is TGTGCCAGCAGCTTGCCCGGTGGGGGGAACTACAATGAGCAGTTCTTC. This sequence joins TRBV5-8 and TRBJ2-1, with D tentatively TRBD2 (6 bases). CDR1 is SGHTS, CDR2 YDEGEE, per germline. The CDR3 is 16 residues long. The V end was cut by 1 base, the J end by 3 bases, with 14 bases between.

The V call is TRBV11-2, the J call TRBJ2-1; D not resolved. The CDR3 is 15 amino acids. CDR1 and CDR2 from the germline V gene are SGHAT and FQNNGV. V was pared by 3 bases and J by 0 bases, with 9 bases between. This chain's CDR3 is CASSFQLSSYNEQFF. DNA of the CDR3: TGTGCCAGCAGCTTTCAGCTAAGCTCCTACAATGAGCAGTTCTTC. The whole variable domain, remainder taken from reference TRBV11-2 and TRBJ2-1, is EAGVAQSPRYKIIEKRQSVAFWCNPISGHATLYWYQQILGQGPKLLIQFQNNGVVDDSQLPKDRFSAERLKGVDSTLKIQPAKLEDSAVYLCASSFQLSSYNEQFFGPGTRLTVL.

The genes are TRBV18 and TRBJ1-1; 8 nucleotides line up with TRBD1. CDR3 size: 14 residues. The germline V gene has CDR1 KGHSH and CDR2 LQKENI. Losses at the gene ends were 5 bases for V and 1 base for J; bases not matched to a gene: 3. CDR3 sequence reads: CASSTGQGNTEAFF. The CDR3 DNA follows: TGTGCCAGCTCAACAGGACAGGGGAACACTGAAGCTTTCTTT.

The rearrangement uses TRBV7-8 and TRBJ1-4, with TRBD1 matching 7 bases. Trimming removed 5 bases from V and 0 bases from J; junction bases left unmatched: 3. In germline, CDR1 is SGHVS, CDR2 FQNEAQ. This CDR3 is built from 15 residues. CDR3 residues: CASSRQGPTNEKLFF. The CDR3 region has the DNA TGTGCCAGCAGCAGACAGGGACCAACTAATGAAAAACTGTTTTTT.

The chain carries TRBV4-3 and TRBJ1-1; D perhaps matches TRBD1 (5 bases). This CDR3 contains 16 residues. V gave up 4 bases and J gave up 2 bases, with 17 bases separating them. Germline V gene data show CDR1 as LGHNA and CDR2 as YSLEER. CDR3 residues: CASSLHRAGRNTEAFF. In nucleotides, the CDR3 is TGCGCCAGCAGCCTCCATCGGGCAGGGAGAAACACTGAAGCTTTCTTT.

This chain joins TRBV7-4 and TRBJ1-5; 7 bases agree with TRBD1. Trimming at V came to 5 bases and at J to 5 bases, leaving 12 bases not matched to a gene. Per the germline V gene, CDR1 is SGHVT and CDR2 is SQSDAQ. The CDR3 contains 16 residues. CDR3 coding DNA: TGTGCCAGCAGCCGTGAATCAGGGGGTCGGTATCAGCCCCAGCATTTT. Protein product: CASSRESGGRYQPQHF.

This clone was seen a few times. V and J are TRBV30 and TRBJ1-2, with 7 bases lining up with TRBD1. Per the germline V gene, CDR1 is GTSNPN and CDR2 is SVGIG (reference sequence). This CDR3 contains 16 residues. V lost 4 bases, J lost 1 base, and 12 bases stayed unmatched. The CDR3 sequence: CAWTIRDSYNNYGYTF. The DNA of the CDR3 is TGTGCCTGGACCATCCGGGACAGCTATAATAACTATGGCTACACCTTC.

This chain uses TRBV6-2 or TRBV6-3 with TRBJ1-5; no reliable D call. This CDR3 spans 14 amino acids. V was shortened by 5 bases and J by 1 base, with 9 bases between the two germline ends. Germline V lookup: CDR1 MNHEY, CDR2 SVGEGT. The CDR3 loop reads CASSPRESNQPQHF. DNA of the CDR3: TGTGCCAGCAGTCCCCGGGAGAGCAATCAGCCCCAGCATTTT.

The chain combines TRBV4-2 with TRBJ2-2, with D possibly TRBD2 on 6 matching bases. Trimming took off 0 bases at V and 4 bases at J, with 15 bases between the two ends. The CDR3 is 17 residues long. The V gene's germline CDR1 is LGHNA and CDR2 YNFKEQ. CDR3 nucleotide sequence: TGTGCCAGCAGCCAAGATCTCGGGGGTCCGGGCACCGGGGAGCTGTTTTTT. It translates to CASSQDLGGPGTGELFF.

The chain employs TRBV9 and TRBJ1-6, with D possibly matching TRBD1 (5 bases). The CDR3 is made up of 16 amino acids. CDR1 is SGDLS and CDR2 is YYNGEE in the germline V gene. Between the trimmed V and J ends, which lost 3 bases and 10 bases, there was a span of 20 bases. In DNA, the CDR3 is TGTGCCAGCAGCGGAAAGACAACAGGACCCCAGTCACCCCTCCACTTT. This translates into CASSGKTTGPQSPLHF.

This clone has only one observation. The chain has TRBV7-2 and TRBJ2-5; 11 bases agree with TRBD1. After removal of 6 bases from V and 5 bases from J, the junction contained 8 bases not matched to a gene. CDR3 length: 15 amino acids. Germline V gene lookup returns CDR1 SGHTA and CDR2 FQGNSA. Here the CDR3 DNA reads TGTGCCAGCAGAACGAGGACAGGGGGCGGGGAGACCCAGTACTTC. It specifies CASRTRTGGGETQYF.

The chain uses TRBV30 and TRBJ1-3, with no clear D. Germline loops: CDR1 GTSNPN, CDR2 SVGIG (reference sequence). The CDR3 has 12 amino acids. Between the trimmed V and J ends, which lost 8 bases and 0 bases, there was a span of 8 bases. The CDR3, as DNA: TGTGCCAGGAAAGACTCTGGAAACACCATATATTTT. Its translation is CARKDSGNTIYF.

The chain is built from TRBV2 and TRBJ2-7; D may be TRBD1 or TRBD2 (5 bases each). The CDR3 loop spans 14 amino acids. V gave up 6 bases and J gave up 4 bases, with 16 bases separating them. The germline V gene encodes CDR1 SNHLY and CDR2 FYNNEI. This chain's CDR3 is CASSWDDSSYEQYF. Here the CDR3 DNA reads TGTGCCAGCAGCTGGGACGACAGCTCGTACGAGCAGTACTTC.